This T cell receptor beta chain was recovered during a study of blood T cell repertoires in COVID-19. Only a few counts were recorded for this clone. The V and J ends lost 6 bases and 7 bases, in that order; junction bases with no gene match: 5. Germline values: CDR1 MDHEN, CDR2 SYDVKM. This CDR3 spans 13 amino acids. The repertoire was sequenced with immunoSEQ multiplex PCR; TCRdb's copy has only in-frame clones and lacks some. The sample comprises 100,000 to 150,000 clones, more than 70% of which are singletons, and roughly an eighth rests with the top ten. The material sequenced was peripheral blood. The receptor was derived from a woman aged 25 to 45 who had recovered from COVID-19. The rearrangement joins TRBV28 to TRBJ1-4; 7 bases are a match to TRBD1. The CDR3 reads CASRQGNGEKLFF. In nucleotides, the CDR3 is TGTGCCAGCAGACAGGGGAATGGTGAAAAACTGTTTTTT.